This is a list of T cell receptor beta chains from one sample in a study of T cell responses to AZD1222 COVID-19 vaccine. Assay: immunoSEQ multiplex PCR; the TCRdb copy retains only in-frame clones and omits some. Here the sample spans 67,000 or so clones, 84% being singletons. Sequencing used peripheral blood, obtained on day 0 of AZD1222 vaccination. Every receptor here comes from an adult in good health. CDR3s include the opening cysteine and the closing phenylalanine or tryptophan. The order of the fields is D gene, J gene, clone size, V gene, CDR3 DNA, CDR3 protein. A D gene is named only where the DNA matches it firmly. Rows may omit the clone size; those that give it use once, few, many or a size class.

d_call: TRBD1
j_call: TRBJ2-7
clone_size: -
v_call: TRBV11-2
cdr3_nt: TGTGCCAGCAGCTCCTACAACAGGGGATTCTACGAGCAGTACTTC
cdr3_aa: CASSSYNRGFYEQYF

d_call: -
j_call: TRBJ1-5
clone_size: -
v_call: TRBV7-3
cdr3_nt: TGTGCCAGCAGCTTAAGGGGGTATAGCAATCAGCCCCAGCATTTT
cdr3_aa: CASSLRGYSNQPQHF

d_call: -
j_call: TRBJ1-2
clone_size: -
v_call: TRBV2
cdr3_nt: TGTGCCAGCAGTGAGAGGGGTCAGTATGGCTACACCTTC
cdr3_aa: CASSERGQYGYTF

d_call: -
j_call: TRBJ1-1
clone_size: -
v_call: TRBV2
cdr3_nt: TGTGCCAGCATTGGACAGATATACACTGAAGCTTTCTTT
cdr3_aa: CASIGQIYTEAFF

d_call: TRBD2
j_call: TRBJ2-1
clone_size: once
v_call: TRBV7-3
cdr3_nt: TGTGCCAGCAGCTTACCCCTAGCGGGGAACAATGAGCAGTTCTTC
cdr3_aa: CASSLPLAGNNEQFF

d_call: TRBD1
j_call: TRBJ1-1
clone_size: -
v_call: TRBV9
cdr3_nt: TGTGCCAGCAGCCCCCGGGACAGAATTGAGGAAGCTTTCTTT
cdr3_aa: CASSPRDRIEEAFF

d_call: -
j_call: TRBJ1-4
clone_size: -
v_call: TRBV18
cdr3_nt: TGTGCCAGCTCGCCCCGACAGGCAACTAATGAAAAACTGTTTTTT
cdr3_aa: CASSPRQATNEKLFF

d_call: -
j_call: TRBJ1-2
clone_size: -
v_call: TRBV15
cdr3_nt: TGTGCCACCTCCGGGACGGGCTATGGCTACACCTTC
cdr3_aa: CATSGTGYGYTF

d_call: -
j_call: TRBJ2-3
clone_size: once
v_call: TRBV19
cdr3_nt: TGTGCCAGTAGTCTAGTCTCAACACTCACAGATACGCAGTATTTT
cdr3_aa: CASSLVSTLTDTQYF

d_call: -
j_call: TRBJ2-1
clone_size: once
v_call: TRBV2
cdr3_nt: TGTGCCAGCAGTGATACCTCAGGGTACAATGAGCAGTTCTTC
cdr3_aa: CASSDTSGYNEQFF

d_call: -
j_call: TRBJ2-7
clone_size: -
v_call: TRBV7-2
cdr3_nt: TGTGCCAGCAGCCCAGGGGGGGGGCAGTACGAGCAGTACTTC
cdr3_aa: CASSPGGGQYEQYF

d_call: -
j_call: TRBJ2-2
clone_size: -
v_call: TRBV7-9
cdr3_nt: TGTGCCAGCAGCTTAGCGCTAGGCGGGGAGCTGTTTTTT
cdr3_aa: CASSLALGGELFF

d_call: -
j_call: TRBJ2-1
clone_size: once
v_call: TRBV21-1
cdr3_nt: TGTGCCAGCAGCCCTCCCGGTCTCGGGGTAACTTTCAGCAACAATGAGCAGTTCTTC
cdr3_aa: CASSPPGLGVTFSNNEQFF

d_call: -
j_call: TRBJ1-2
clone_size: once
v_call: TRBV6-2/TRBV6-3
cdr3_nt: TGTGCCAGCAGTTACTCACAGGACAGTCTATATGGCTACACCTTC
cdr3_aa: CASSYSQDSLYGYTF

d_call: -
j_call: TRBJ1-3
clone_size: -
v_call: TRBV29-1
cdr3_nt: TGCAGCGTTGGGGTCAGCTCTGGAAACACCATATATTTT
cdr3_aa: CSVGVSSGNTIYF

d_call: -
j_call: TRBJ1-1
clone_size: -
v_call: TRBV11-2
cdr3_nt: TGTGCCAGCAGCTTTGACAGAGCAAACACTGAAGCTTTCTTT
cdr3_aa: CASSFDRANTEAFF